These 16 T cell receptor beta chains came from one sample sequenced in a study of blood T cell repertoires in COVID-19. Produced via immunoSEQ multiplex PCR; TCRdb's table is partial and in-frame only. The table lists 180,000 or so clones, roughly nine tenths of them singletons, with 0.99% in the top ten. Sequenced material: peripheral blood. Receptors originate from a man aged 18 to 35 with acute or convalescent COVID-19.

This clone was seen just once. The V gene is TRBV9, the J gene TRBJ1-1, with 9 bases aligning to TRBD1. Trimming at V came to 4 bases and at J to 2 bases, leaving 9 bases not matched to a gene. The CDR3 has 16 amino acids. The germline V gene has CDR1 SGDLS and CDR2 YYNGEE. Here the CDR3 reads CASSPSGQGTNTEAFF. CDR3 DNA sequence: TGTGCCAGCAGCCCTTCGGGACAGGGAACAAACACTGAAGCTTTCTTT.

The chain's CDR3 is CASSELPEGAHGYTF. CDR3 nucleotides: TGTGCCAGCAGCGAACTCCCGGAGGGGGCCCATGGCTACACCTTC. V is TRBV11-1 and J is TRBJ1-2, with 7 nucleotides matching TRBD1. V lost 5 bases, J lost 6 bases, and 12 bases stayed unmatched. This CDR3 spans 15 amino acids. Germline V gives CDR1 SGHAT, CDR2 FQDESV (reference sequence).

The CDR3 coding sequence is TGCGCCAGCAGCTTGGCCCCGGACAGGTCTTACAATGAGCAGTTCTTC. Its protein product is CASSLAPDRSYNEQFF. The J gene is TRBJ2-1, the V gene TRBV5-1, with 7 bases fitting TRBD1. CDR1 and CDR2 from the germline V gene are SGHRS and YFSETQ. This CDR3 has 16 amino acids. Germline trimming cut 0 bases from V and 4 bases from J; bases unmatched to any gene: 7.

The CDR3 protein is CASSVTPGLAGGGELFF. For the CDR3, the DNA is TGTGCCAGCAGCGTAACACCGGGACTAGCAGGGGGCGGGGAGCTGTTTTTT. The chain is built from TRBV9 and TRBJ2-2, with 9 bases lining up with TRBD2. With 1 base clipped from V and 7 bases from J, the junction kept 11 bases outside the gene matches. CDR3 size: 17 residues. Germline V gene sequence: CDR1 SGDLS, CDR2 YYNGEE. The complete variable domain, with remaining parts taken from reference TRBV9 and TRBJ2-2, reads DSGVTQTPKHLITATGQRVTLRCSPRSGDLSVYWYQQSLDQGLQFLIQYYNGEERAKGNILERFSAQQFPDLHSELNLSSLELGDSALYFCASSVTPGLAGGGELFFGEGSRLTVL.

The chain joins TRBV24-1 to TRBJ2-1; D is uncertain. CDR1 KGHDR and CDR2 SFDVKD come from the germline V gene. The CDR3 is 15 amino acids. V lost 4 bases and J lost 8, with 17 bases in between. The CDR3 protein is CATSDPKVAVDEQFF. The CDR3 DNA reads as TGTGCCACCAGTGACCCTAAGGTCGCGGTGGATGAGCAGTTCTTC.

The chain employs TRBV5-1 and TRBJ1-4, with D possibly TRBD1 on 6 matching bases. V dropped 1 base and J dropped 7 bases, with 14 bases sitting between them. The CDR3 runs to 15 residues. Germline CDR1 and CDR2: SGHRS and YFSETQ. CDR3: CASSLSQGSSEKLFF. For the CDR3, the DNA is TGCGCCAGCAGCTTGTCACAGGGTTCTAGTGAAAAACTGTTTTTT.

The V and J genes are TRBV21-1 and TRBJ1-2; the D segment call TRBD1 is taken from the table without a DNA check. TRBV21-1 is marked as a pseudogene. CDR3 size: 17 residues. The DNA of the CDR3 is TGTGCCAGCAGCCCCCGAAGGGTAAAGGGGGAGAACTATGGCTACACCTTC. Protein product: CASSPRRVKGENYGYTF.

The chain uses TRBV19 and TRBJ2-3; TRBD2 aligns across 8 bases. Per the germline V gene, CDR1 is LNHDA and CDR2 is SQIVND (reference sequence). With 8 bases clipped from V and 2 bases from J, the junction kept 6 bases outside the gene matches. This CDR3 has 14 amino acids. CDR3 coding DNA: TGTGCCAGTGGGCGAGCGGGGGCCACAGATACGCAGTATTTT. It yields the protein CASGRAGATDTQYF.

The V call is TRBV3-1 (or the pseudogene TRBV3-2), the J call TRBJ2-3; 16 bases agree with TRBD2. The CDR3 loop spans 17 amino acids. Per germline, CDR1 LGHDT and CDR2 YNNKEL (reference sequence). Trimming cost V 2 bases and J 7 bases; bases outside gene matches: 6. The CDR3 loop is CASSQQEGLAGGHTQYF. Written as DNA, the CDR3 is TGTGCCAGCAGCCAACAAGAGGGACTAGCGGGGGGGCATACGCAGTATTTT.

The gene calls are TRBV5-1 and TRBJ1-2; TRBD1 aligns across 8 bases. The CDR3 has 14 residues. V shed 5 bases, J shed 6 bases, and the junction held 9 bases outside the gene matches. The germline gives CDR1 SGHRS, CDR2 YFSETQ. The CDR3: CASRRTGGADGYTF. In DNA form, the CDR3 reads TGCGCCAGCAGGCGAACAGGGGGAGCGGATGGCTACACCTTC. Combining the CDR3 with reference TRBV5-1 and TRBJ1-2 gives the whole variable domain KAGVTQTPRYLIKTRGQQVTLSCSPISGHRSVSWYQQTPGQGLQFLFEYFSETQRNKGNFPGRFSGRQFSNSRSEMNVSTLELGDSALYLCASRRTGGADGYTFGSGTRLTVV.

This sequence joins TRBV7-3 and TRBJ2-2; TRBD2 agrees at 8 bases. Per germline, CDR1 SGHTA and CDR2 FQGTGA. J lost 4 bases, V lost 5 bases, and 9 bases had no gene match. The CDR3 length is 16 residues. CDR3 region: CASSPGGGRGTGELFF. CDR3 bases: TGTGCCAGCAGCCCCGGGGGGGGACGGGGCACCGGGGAGCTGTTTTTT.

The V call is TRBV2, the J call TRBJ1-1; tentatively, D is TRBD1 (5 bases). The ends were cut back, 2 bases at V and 2 bases at J, with 9 bases in the middle. The CDR3 totals 14 residues. CDR1 is SNHLY and CDR2 is FYNNEI in the germline V gene. Here the CDR3 DNA reads TGTGCCAGCAGTGAATGGGGGGAAAACACTGAAGCTTTCTTT. Protein product: CASSEWGENTEAFF.

J is TRBJ1-1 and V is TRBV7-9; D unresolved. This CDR3 is 12 amino acids long. Germline CDR1 is SEHNR and CDR2 is FQNEAQ (reference sequence). V shed 1 base and J shed 6 bases, with 6 bases lying between them. CDR3 nucleotide sequence: TGTGCCAGCAGCTTAGACAGCCCTGAAGCTTTCTTT. This codes for CASSLDSPEAFF.

Regarding this clone: Other DNA sequences in the sample encode the same CDR3. This chain links TRBV4-1 with TRBJ1-1, with TRBD1 as a possible D gene (5 bases). The V gene lost 0 bases and the J gene lost 0 bases, with 14 bases spanning the gap. The germline V gene has CDR1 MGHRA and CDR2 YSYEKL. The CDR3 runs 17 residues. The CDR3 here is CASSQDGAGWMNTEAFF. CDR3 coding DNA: TGCGCCAGCAGCCAAGATGGGGCAGGGTGGATGAACACTGAAGCTTTCTTT.

V is TRBV6-5 and J is TRBJ2-2; 7 bases are shared with TRBD1. The V and J ends lost 9 bases and 0 bases, in that order; junction bases with no gene match: 7. In germline, CDR1 is MNHEY, CDR2 SVGAGI. The CDR3 length is 15 residues. The CDR3 nucleotides are TGTGCCAGTAACCCCGGGACAGCGAACACCGGGGAGCTGTTTTTT. Amino acid sequence: CASNPGTANTGELFF.

The V gene is TRBV5-4, the J gene TRBJ2-7, with no clear D. V gave up 4 bases and J gave up 0 bases, with 8 bases separating them. CDR3 length: 13 residues. CDR1 is SGHNT, CDR2 YYREEE, per germline (reference sequence). CDR3 coding DNA: TGTGCCAGCAGCCCCAGCGACTCCTACGAGCAGTACTTC. Protein: CASSPSDSYEQYF.